These 32 T cell receptor beta chains were sequenced from one sample in a study of type 1 regulatory T cells. No antigen has been identified for these receptors. TCRdb re-derived calls from the reads in MiXCR, one entry per CDR3 protein. The sample shows about 68,000 distinct CDR3 sequences, about 69% of them seen only once. The sequenced sample consisted of cultured T cells, either the whole culture or a sorted T cell fraction (not recorded which). Described subset: Tr1-enriched cell product generated in vitro against host alloantigens. All receptors derive from a human donor in good health.

The chain has TRBV28 and TRBJ1-5, with D possibly TRBD1 on 5 matching bases. Looked up from germline, CDR1 is MDHEN and CDR2 is SYDVKM. The CDR3 extends over 15 amino acids. Trimming took 1 base from V and 0 from J, leaving 7 bases between them. The CDR3 here is CASSLLGGSNQPQHF. CDR3 nucleotide sequence: TGTGCCAGCAGTTTATTGGGGGGTAGCAATCAGCCCCAGCATTTT.

Relative to its sample, this clonotype is medium-sized. The gene calls are TRBV9 and TRBJ1-4; D unclear. This CDR3 is 15 amino acids long. Trimming left V 6 bases short and J 5 bases short, with 17 bases between. Germline lookup yields CDR1 SGDLS and CDR2 YYNGEE. CDR3 sequence (DNA): TGTGCCAGCACCCGAGACCATTTGGGAAATGAAAAACTGTTTTTT. Translation: CASTRDHLGNEKLFF. The full variable domain, its missing parts supplied by reference TRBV9 and TRBJ1-4, is DSGVTQTPKHLITATGQRVTLRCSPRSGDLSVYWYQQSLDQGLQFLIQYYNGEERAKGNILERFSAQQFPDLHSELNLSSLELGDSALYFCASTRDHLGNEKLFFGSGTQLSVL.

This clonotype showed up just a few times. This chain links TRBV11-2 with TRBJ2-1; no reliable D call. The length of the CDR3 is 14 residues. CDR1 and CDR2 from the germline V gene are SGHAT and FQNNGV. Trimming took off 3 bases at V and 8 bases at J, with 14 bases between the two ends. CDR3 nucleotides: TGTGCCAGCAGCTTGATACAGTCTGGGGATGAGCAGTTCTTC. Protein: CASSLIQSGDEQFF.

The chain links TRBV4-1 to TRBJ2-2; D may be TRBD2 (6 bases). The CDR3 runs 14 residues. Per the germline V gene, CDR1 is MGHRA and CDR2 is YSYEKL. V lost 1 base, J lost 5 bases, and 8 bases lay in between. The CDR3 is CASSQGSGTGELFF. For the CDR3, the DNA is TGCGCCAGCAGCCAAGGGAGCGGGACCGGGGAGCTGTTTTTT.

The V and J genes are TRBV6-5 and TRBJ2-5; the D call may be TRBD1 or TRBD2 (6 bases each). The V gene's germline CDR1 is MNHEY and CDR2 SVGAGI. This CDR3 has 14 residues. V was shortened by 0 bases and J by 5 bases, with 10 bases between the two germline ends. The DNA of the CDR3 is TGTGCCAGCAGTTACTCTGGGGGGCGGGAGACCCAGTACTTC. Translated: CASSYSGGRETQYF.

This clonotype was detected ten times or more. This chain joins TRBV18 and TRBJ2-1, with D hard to call. Trimming removed 3 bases from V and 2 bases from J, with 14 bases in between. CDR3 length equals 16 residues. Germline V gene sequence: CDR1 KGHSH, CDR2 LQKENI. CDR3 region: CASSPQQQTTYNEQFF. The CDR3 coding sequence is TGTGCCAGCTCACCTCAGCAGCAGACAACCTACAATGAGCAGTTCTTC.

The genes are TRBV6-2 or TRBV6-3 and TRBJ2-1; D ambiguous. The CDR3 has 16 residues. The germline V and J ends were trimmed by 5 bases and 5 bases, with 19 bases remaining between them. Germline V gene lookup returns CDR1 MNHEY and CDR2 SVGEGT. The CDR3 region is CASSLYSLSIDNEQFF. The CDR3 region has the DNA TGTGCCAGCAGTCTCTACAGCTTAAGTATCGACAATGAGCAGTTCTTC.

This clonotype has only one observation. CDR3 region: CAISDNTLGYEQYF. The CDR3 nucleotides are TGTGCCATCAGTGATAATACTCTCGGTTACGAGCAGTACTTC. J is TRBJ2-7 and V is TRBV10-3; no definite D call. V was clipped by 3 bases and J by 4 bases, with 13 bases between them. The CDR3 extends over 14 amino acids. Germline CDR1 and CDR2: ENHRY and SYGVKD.

The chain couples TRBV19 to TRBJ1-5, with 9 bases identical to TRBD1. This CDR3 comprises 16 residues. Germline lookup yields CDR1 LNHDA and CDR2 SQIVND (reference sequence). Trimming at V came to 10 bases and at J to 3 bases, leaving 13 bases not matched to a gene. The CDR3 DNA follows: TGTGCCACCCTGCCCCCGGGACAGGGAATCAATCAGCCCCAGCATTTT. Translated, it gives CATLPPGQGINQPQHF.

This clonotype was counted ten times or more. This chain connects TRBV12-3 or TRBV12-4 to TRBJ2-7; 9 positions agree with TRBD1. V lost 0 bases, J lost 9 bases, and 3 bases stayed unmatched. This CDR3 spans 13 amino acids. The CDR3: CASSLASGQGQYF. For the CDR3, the DNA is TGTGCCAGCAGTTTAGCGTCGGGACAGGGGCAGTACTTC.

The CDR3 DNA is TGTGCCAGCAGCCAAGGGCAAGAGGGCACTGAAGCTTTCTTT. Translating gives CASSQGQEGTEAFF. V is TRBV3-1 and J is TRBJ1-1; no reliable D call. This CDR3 is 14 amino acids long. Per the germline V gene, CDR1 is LGHDT and CDR2 is YNNKEL (reference sequence). V lost 1 base and J 4 bases, leaving 10 bases between the germline ends.

With respect to this clonotype: One base away lies a much larger clone, so this may be a sequencing read error. The rearrangement uses TRBV20-1 and TRBJ1-5, with D uncertain. The CDR3 contains 15 residues. Trimming cost V 1 base and J 9 bases, with 19 bases left between them. Germline CDR1 reads DFQATT; CDR2 reads SNEGSKA (reference sequence). The CDR3, as DNA: TGCAGTGCTAGAGTAACCGGGCCGAGTATGTGGCCCCAGCATTTT. As protein: CSARVTGPSMWPQHF.

The V gene is TRBV5-1, the J gene TRBJ2-7; TRBD2 aligns across 13 bases. CDR1 and CDR2 (germline): SGHRS, YFSETQ. This CDR3 is built from 17 residues. The trim removed 4 bases at V and 5 bases at J, leaving 12 bases unmatched. The DNA for the CDR3 is TGCGCCAGCAGCGGCGGACTAGCGGGAGCGCCGGAGGACGAGCAGTACTTC. Its protein product is CASSGGLAGAPEDEQYF.

The V call is TRBV9, the J call TRBJ2-7; TRBD2 aligns across 7 bases. V gave up 0 bases and J gave up 0 bases; unmatched junction bases: 6. The germline V gene encodes CDR1 SGDLS and CDR2 YYNGEE. This CDR3 is 16 amino acids long. CDR3 sequence (DNA): TGTGCCAGCAGCGTAGGCGGCGGGGGAGGCTCCTACGAGCAGTACTTC. Its protein is CASSVGGGGGSYEQYF.

The chain uses TRBV20-1 and TRBJ1-1; tentatively, D is TRBD1 (5 bases). Germline V gene data show CDR1 as DFQATT and CDR2 as SNEGSKA (reference sequence). Trimming stripped 6 bases from V and 1 base from J, with 9 bases between. The CDR3 consists of 12 residues. The CDR3 DNA reads TGCAGTGCCTATACAGGGAACACTGAAGCTTTCTTT. Protein sequence: CSAYTGNTEAFF.

The chain employs TRBV3-1 and TRBJ2-7, with no clear D. There are 17 residues in the CDR3. V was shortened by 4 bases and J by 4 bases, with 23 bases between the two germline ends. Germline V gives CDR1 LGHDT, CDR2 YNNKEL (reference sequence). Here the CDR3 DNA reads TGTGCCAGCAGCCTAGGCCCTCCCACCCCCACCACATACGAGCAGTACTTC. Translation gives CASSLGPPTPTTYEQYF.

The chain recombines TRBV15 with TRBJ1-5; D is uncertain. V lost 7 bases, J lost 4 bases, and 14 bases lay in between. Germline V gene lookup returns CDR1 LNHNV and CDR2 YYDKDF (reference sequence). The CDR3 is 14 amino acids. The CDR3, as DNA: TGTGCCACCACCCACCGGGGTCTAAATCAGCCCCAGCATTTT. Translating it yields CATTHRGLNQPQHF.

The chain recombines TRBV20-1 with TRBJ2-1; TRBD2 matches 10 bases. Trimming at V came to 6 bases and at J to 9 bases, leaving 8 bases not matched to a gene. This CDR3 has 13 residues. Per germline, CDR1 DFQATT and CDR2 SNEGSKA (reference sequence). The CDR3 DNA is TGCAGTGCCCAAGCGGGAGGGCCTAGTGAGCAGTTCTTC. It codes for CSAQAGGPSEQFF.

The chain has TRBV25-1 and TRBJ2-4; possible D gene TRBD2, 6 bases. The ends were cut back, 6 bases at V and 7 bases at J, with 13 bases in the middle. The CDR3 consists of 13 residues. Looked up from germline, CDR1 is MGHDK and CDR2 is SYGVNS. The CDR3 sequence is CASSHGSRNIQYF. The CDR3 DNA is TGTGCCAGCAGCCACGGGAGCCGGAACATTCAGTACTTC.

The chain combines TRBV6-5 with TRBJ2-4; 10 bases align to TRBD2. CDR3 size: 15 residues. J was trimmed by 7 bases and V by 6 bases; bases with no gene match: 9. Germline values: CDR1 MNHEY, CDR2 SVGAGI. Here the CDR3 reads CASRPIAGGWNIQYF. The CDR3 nucleotides are TGTGCCAGCAGGCCAATAGCGGGAGGATGGAACATTCAGTACTTC.

Note on this clonotype: A read error may produce the germline difference seen at one junction end. The chain recombines TRBV7-3 with TRBJ1-5; D gene unclear. This CDR3 is 13 amino acids long. CDR1 and CDR2 (germline): SGHTA, FQGTGA. The chain's CDR3 is CATSLSQQQPQHF. CDR3 nucleotide sequence: TGTGCCACCAGCTTAAGTCAGCAACAGCCCCAGCATTTT.

The chain couples TRBV29-1 to TRBJ1-2; no clear D gene. CDR3 size: 13 residues. With 7 bases removed from V and 0 bases from J, the gap between germline ends came to 12 bases. The germline CDR1 and CDR2 sequences are SQVTM and ANQGSEA. The CDR3, as DNA: TGCAGCGCCCGTCGGCCCGCTAACTATGGCTACACCTTC. Translation: CSARRPANYGYTF. Combining the CDR3 with reference TRBV29-1 and TRBJ1-2 gives the whole variable domain SAVISQKPSRDICQRGTSLTIQCQVDSQVTMMFWYRQQPGQSLTLIATANQGSEATYESGFVIDKFPISRPNLTFSTLTVSNMSPEDSSIYLCSARRPANYGYTFGSGTRLTVV.

The chain employs TRBV7-9 and TRBJ1-2; no firm D call. The CDR3 length is 13 residues. Trimming cost V 2 bases and J 5 bases, with 9 bases left between them. Germline CDR1 is SEHNR and CDR2 is FQNEAQ (reference sequence). Written as DNA, the CDR3 is TGTGCCAGCAGCTTATTAGCACCTTATGGCTACACCTTC. It is translated as CASSLLAPYGYTF.

The chain employs TRBV6-2 or TRBV6-3 and TRBJ2-3; 10 nucleotides line up with TRBD2. The germline V gene encodes CDR1 MNHEY and CDR2 SVGEGT. Losses at the gene ends were 9 bases for V and 1 base for J; bases not matched to a gene: 1. This CDR3 spans 13 amino acids. The CDR3 protein is CASGLAGTDTQYF. CDR3 DNA sequence: TGTGCCAGTGGACTAGCGGGCACAGATACGCAGTATTTT.

V and J are TRBV7-8 and TRBJ2-3, with TRBD1 matching over 8 bases. Germline CDR1 reads SGHVS; CDR2 reads FQNEAQ. The CDR3 runs 21 residues. V lost 1 base and J lost 2; bases outside the gene matches: 20. CDR3 loop: CASSLGFRTGLLNSLTDTQYF. CDR3 nucleotide sequence: TGTGCCAGCAGCTTAGGATTCCGGACAGGGCTATTAAACAGCCTCACAGATACGCAGTATTTT.

The J gene is TRBJ2-3, the V gene TRBV10-3; 8 positions match TRBD1. V lost 2 bases and J lost 3; bases outside the gene matches: 10. The germline gives CDR1 ENHRY, CDR2 SYGVKD. The CDR3 runs to 17 residues. The CDR3 coding sequence is TGTGCCATCAGTGAGCCTTTATGGACAGGGATGACAGATACGCAGTATTTT. It encodes CAISEPLWTGMTDTQYF.

V gene TRBV6-2 or TRBV6-3 combines with J gene TRBJ1-2, with a possible D match to TRBD1 (6 bases). CDR3 length: 15 residues. Per germline, CDR1 MNHEY and CDR2 SVGEGT. V was clipped by 4 bases and J by 0 bases, with 12 bases between them. CDR3 amino acids: CASSFGGQANYGYTF. The DNA for the CDR3 is TGTGCCAGCAGTTTCGGGGGCCAAGCTAACTATGGCTACACCTTC.

This clonotype has only a few counts. The CDR3 bases are TGTGCCAGCAGTTTATTCTCCACCGGGGAGCTGTTTTTT. It specifies CASSLFSTGELFF. V gene TRBV27 combines with J gene TRBJ2-2; D remains ambiguous. Germline assignment: CDR1 MNHEY and CDR2 SMNVEV (reference sequence). This CDR3 has 13 residues. The germline V and J ends were trimmed by 1 base and 4 bases, with 4 bases remaining between them.

The chain uses TRBV12-3 or TRBV12-4 and TRBJ2-7; TRBD1 is a possible D gene (5 bases). The CDR3 sequence is 13 residues long. Trimming shortened V by 6 bases and J by 7 bases, and 16 bases separated the two germline ends. The CDR3 reads CASSLLQGQEQYF. CDR3 coding DNA: TGTGCCAGCAGCCTACTCCAGGGCCAGGAGCAGTACTTC.

The V call is TRBV28, the J call TRBJ2-7; D perhaps matches TRBD1 (6 bases). V lost 6 bases and J lost 6, with 21 bases in between. The CDR3 totals 15 residues. Germline V gives CDR1 MDHEN, CDR2 SYDVKM. The CDR3 bases are TGTGCCAGCAGGGAATCCACAGGGAAGATTACCGAGCAGTACTTC. Translating it yields CASRESTGKITEQYF. The variable domain in full, completed from reference TRBV28 and TRBJ2-7, reads DVKVTQSSRYLVKRTGEKVFLECVQDMDHENMFWYRQDPGLGLRLIYFSYDVKMKEKGDIPEGYSVSREKKERFSLILESASTNQTSMYLCASRESTGKITEQYFGPGTRLTVT.

The chain has TRBV7-3 and TRBJ2-1; D is perhaps TRBD2 (6 bases). V lost 5 bases to trimming and J lost 10 bases, with 24 bases between them. The germline V gene has CDR1 SGHTA and CDR2 FQGTGA. The length of the CDR3 is 16 residues. CDR3 bases: TGTGCCAGCAGCCGTTCCGGGGCCGGGAGCGAAGGAGAGCAGTTCTTC. Its protein is CASSRSGAGSEGEQFF.

The chain uses TRBV4-3 and TRBJ2-7; 7 positions agree with TRBD2. Germline trimming cut 3 bases from V and 1 base from J; bases unmatched to any gene: 0. This CDR3 has 13 residues. Germline assignment: CDR1 LGHNA and CDR2 YSLEER. The CDR3 sequence is CASSQGLSYEQYF. The CDR3 DNA sequence: TGCGCCAGCAGCCAGGGACTATCCTACGAGCAGTACTTC.